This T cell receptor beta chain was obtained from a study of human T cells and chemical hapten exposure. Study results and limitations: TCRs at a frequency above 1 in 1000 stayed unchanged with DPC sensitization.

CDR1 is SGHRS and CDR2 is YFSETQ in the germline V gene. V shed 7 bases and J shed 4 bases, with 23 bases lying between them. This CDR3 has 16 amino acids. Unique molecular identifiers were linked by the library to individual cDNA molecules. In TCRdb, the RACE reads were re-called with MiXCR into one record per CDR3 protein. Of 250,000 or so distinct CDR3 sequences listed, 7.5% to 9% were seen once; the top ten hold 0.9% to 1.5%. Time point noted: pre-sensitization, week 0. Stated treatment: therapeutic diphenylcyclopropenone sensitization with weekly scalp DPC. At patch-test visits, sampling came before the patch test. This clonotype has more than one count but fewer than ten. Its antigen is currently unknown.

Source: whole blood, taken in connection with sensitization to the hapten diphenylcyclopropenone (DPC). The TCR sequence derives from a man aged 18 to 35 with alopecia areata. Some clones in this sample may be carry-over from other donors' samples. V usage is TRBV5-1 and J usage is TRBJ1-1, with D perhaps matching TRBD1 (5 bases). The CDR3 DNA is TGCGCCAGCGCAATACAAAGCCAACAGGTGGCCACTGAAGCTTTCTTT. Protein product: CASAIQSQQVATEAFF.